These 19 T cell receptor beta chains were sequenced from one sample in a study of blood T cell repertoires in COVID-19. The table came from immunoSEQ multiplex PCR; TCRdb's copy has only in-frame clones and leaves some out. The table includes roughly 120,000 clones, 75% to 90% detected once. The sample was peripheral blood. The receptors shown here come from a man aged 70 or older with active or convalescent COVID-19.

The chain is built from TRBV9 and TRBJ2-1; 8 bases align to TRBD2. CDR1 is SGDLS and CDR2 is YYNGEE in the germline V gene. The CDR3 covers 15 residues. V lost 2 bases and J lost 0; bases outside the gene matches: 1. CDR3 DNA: TGTGCCAGCAGCGTCAGCGGGAGCTCCTACAATGAGCAGTTCTTC. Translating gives CASSVSGSSYNEQFF.

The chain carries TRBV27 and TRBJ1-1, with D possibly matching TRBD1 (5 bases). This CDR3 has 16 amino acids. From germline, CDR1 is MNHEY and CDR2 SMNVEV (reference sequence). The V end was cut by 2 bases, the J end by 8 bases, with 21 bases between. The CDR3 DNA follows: TGTGCCAGCAGTTTAGTCCCGACAGCCATCGTAGGGGAAGCTTTCTTT. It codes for CASSLVPTAIVGEAFF.

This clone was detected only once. CDR3 residues: CASSPPGRTSGSADTQYF. The CDR3 DNA follows: TGTGCCAGCTCACCACCGGGTCGGACTAGCGGGAGTGCAGATACGCAGTATTTT. The gene calls are TRBV18 and TRBJ2-3, with 13 bases lining up with TRBD2. The V gene's germline CDR1 is KGHSH and CDR2 LQKENI. V was pared by 0 bases and J by 4 bases, with 7 bases of the junction left unmatched. The CDR3 has 18 residues.

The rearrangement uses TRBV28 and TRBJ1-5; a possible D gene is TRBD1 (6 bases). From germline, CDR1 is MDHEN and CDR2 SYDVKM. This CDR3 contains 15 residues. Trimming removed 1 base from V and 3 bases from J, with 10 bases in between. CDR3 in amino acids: CASSLSGAPNQPQHF. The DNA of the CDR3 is TGTGCCAGCAGTTTATCAGGGGCTCCCAATCAGCCCCAGCATTTT.

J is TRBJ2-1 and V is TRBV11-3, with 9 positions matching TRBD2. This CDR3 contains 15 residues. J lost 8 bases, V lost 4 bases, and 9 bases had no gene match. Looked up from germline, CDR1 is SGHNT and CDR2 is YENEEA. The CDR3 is CASSSTSGGTDEQFF. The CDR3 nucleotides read TGTGCCAGCAGCTCGACTAGCGGCGGTACGGATGAGCAGTTCTTC.

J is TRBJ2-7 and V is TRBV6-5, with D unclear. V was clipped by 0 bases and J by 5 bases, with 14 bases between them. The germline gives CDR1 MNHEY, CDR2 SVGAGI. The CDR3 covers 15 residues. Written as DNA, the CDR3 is TGTGCCAGCAGTTACTCAACCGGGTCTATCCACGAGCAGTACTTC. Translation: CASSYSTGSIHEQYF.

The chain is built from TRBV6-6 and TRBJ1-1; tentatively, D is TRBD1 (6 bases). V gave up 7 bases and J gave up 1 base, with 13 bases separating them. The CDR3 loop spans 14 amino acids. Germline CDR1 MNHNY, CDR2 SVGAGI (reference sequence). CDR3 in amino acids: CASIKTGRNTEAFF. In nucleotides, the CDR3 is TGTGCCAGCATCAAAACAGGGAGGAACACTGAAGCTTTCTTT.

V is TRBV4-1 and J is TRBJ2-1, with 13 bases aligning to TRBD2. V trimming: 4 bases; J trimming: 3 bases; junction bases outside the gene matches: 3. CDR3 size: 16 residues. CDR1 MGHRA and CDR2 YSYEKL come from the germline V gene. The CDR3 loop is CASSPGLAGLYNEQFF. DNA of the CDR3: TGCGCCAGCAGCCCGGGACTAGCGGGGCTCTACAATGAGCAGTTCTTC.

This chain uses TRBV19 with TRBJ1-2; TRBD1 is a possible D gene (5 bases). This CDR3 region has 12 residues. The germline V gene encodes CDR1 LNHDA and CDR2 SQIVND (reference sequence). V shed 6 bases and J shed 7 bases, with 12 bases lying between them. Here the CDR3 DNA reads TGTGCCAGTAGAGGGGCGGCCAGTGGCTACACCTTC. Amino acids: CASRGAASGYTF.

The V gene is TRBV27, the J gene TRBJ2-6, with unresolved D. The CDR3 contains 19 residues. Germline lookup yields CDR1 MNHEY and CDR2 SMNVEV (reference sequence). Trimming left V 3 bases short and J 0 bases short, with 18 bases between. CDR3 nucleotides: TGTGCCAGCAGTTTGAAGAACTTGGGCTACATCTCTGGGGCCAACGTCCTGACTTTC. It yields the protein CASSLKNLGYISGANVLTF.

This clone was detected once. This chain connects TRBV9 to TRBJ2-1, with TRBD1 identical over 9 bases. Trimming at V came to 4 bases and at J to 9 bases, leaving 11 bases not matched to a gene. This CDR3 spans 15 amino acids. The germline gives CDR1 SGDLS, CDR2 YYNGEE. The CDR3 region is CASSSQINRGLEQFF. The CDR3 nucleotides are TGTGCCAGCAGCTCTCAGATTAACAGGGGGCTTGAGCAGTTCTTC.

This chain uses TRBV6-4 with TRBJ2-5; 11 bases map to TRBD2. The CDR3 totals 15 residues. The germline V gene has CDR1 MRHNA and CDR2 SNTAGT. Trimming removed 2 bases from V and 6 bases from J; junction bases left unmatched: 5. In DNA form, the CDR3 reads TGTGCCAGCAGTGACGGGGTAGCGGGAGGGAAGACCCAGTACTTC. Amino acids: CASSDGVAGGKTQYF.

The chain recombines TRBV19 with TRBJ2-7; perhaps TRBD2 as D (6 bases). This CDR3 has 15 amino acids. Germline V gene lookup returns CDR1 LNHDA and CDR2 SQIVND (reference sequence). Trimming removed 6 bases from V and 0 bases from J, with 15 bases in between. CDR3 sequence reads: CASSPRAGSSYEQYF. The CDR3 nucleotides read TGTGCCAGTAGCCCCCGTGCGGGAAGCTCCTACGAGCAGTACTTC.

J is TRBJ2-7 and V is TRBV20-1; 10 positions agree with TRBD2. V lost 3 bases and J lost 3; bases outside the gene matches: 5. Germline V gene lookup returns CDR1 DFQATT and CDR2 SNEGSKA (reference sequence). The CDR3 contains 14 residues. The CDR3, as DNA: TGCAGTGCTAGTCCCACTAGCGGGAACTACGAGCAGTACTTC. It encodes CSASPTSGNYEQYF.

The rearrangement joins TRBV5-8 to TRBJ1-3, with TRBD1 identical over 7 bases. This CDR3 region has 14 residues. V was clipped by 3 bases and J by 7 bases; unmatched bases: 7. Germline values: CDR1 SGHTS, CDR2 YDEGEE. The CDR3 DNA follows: TGTGCCAGCAGCTCAGAGACAGGGTTCAACACCATATATTTT. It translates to CASSSETGFNTIYF.

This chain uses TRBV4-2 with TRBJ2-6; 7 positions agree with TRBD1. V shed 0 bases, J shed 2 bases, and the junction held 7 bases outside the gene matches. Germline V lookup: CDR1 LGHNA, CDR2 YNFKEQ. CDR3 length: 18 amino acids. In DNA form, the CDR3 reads TGTGCCAGCAGCCAAGATTGGAGGCAGGGGGCTGGGGCCAACGTCCTGACTTTC. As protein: CASSQDWRQGAGANVLTF.

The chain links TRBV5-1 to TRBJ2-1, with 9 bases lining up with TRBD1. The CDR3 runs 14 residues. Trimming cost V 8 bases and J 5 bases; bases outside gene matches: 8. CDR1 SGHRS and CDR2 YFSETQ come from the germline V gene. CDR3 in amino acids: CASKRQGDNNEQFF. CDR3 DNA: TGCGCCAGTAAACGACAGGGGGACAACAATGAGCAGTTCTTC.

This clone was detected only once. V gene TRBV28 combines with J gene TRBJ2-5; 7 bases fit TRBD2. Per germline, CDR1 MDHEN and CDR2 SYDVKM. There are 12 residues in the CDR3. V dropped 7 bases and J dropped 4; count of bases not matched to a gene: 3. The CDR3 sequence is CASNGGSETQYF. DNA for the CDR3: TGTGCCAGCAACGGGGGGTCAGAGACCCAGTACTTC.

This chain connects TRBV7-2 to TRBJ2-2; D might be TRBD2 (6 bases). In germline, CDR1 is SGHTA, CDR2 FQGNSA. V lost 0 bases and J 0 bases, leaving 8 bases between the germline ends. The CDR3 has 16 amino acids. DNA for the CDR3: TGTGCCAGCAGCTTAGCCGCGGGGACGAACACCGGGGAGCTGTTTTTT. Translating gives CASSLAAGTNTGELFF.